This is a list of T cell receptor beta chains from one sample in a study of glioma-infiltrating T cells after dendritic cell vaccination. The method was immunoSEQ multiplex PCR; TCRdb's version includes in-frame clones alone and lacks a portion of them. The sample records some 91,000 clones, about 81% being singletons. The specimen comprised blood, sampled after dendritic cell vaccination. All receptors derive from a human donor with glioblastoma. CDR3s include the opening cysteine and the closing phenylalanine or tryptophan. The D gene is left open where the match is weak. The size entry is marked missing in some rows and otherwise reads once, few, many or a size class.

TRBJ2-3	TRBD2	.	TRBV7-3	TGTGCCAGCAGCCATCAAAGGACTAGCGGGAGTGCAGATACGCAGTATTTT	CASSHQRTSGSADTQYF
TRBJ1-2	TRBD1	.	TRBV6-1	TGTGCCAGCCTTAGGACAGGGACTAACTATGGCTACACCTTC	CASLRTGTNYGYTF
TRBJ1-1	TRBD1	.	TRBV2	TGTGCCAGCAGTGGAGAACAGGGGATCAGCACTGAAGCTTTCTTT	CASSGEQGISTEAFF
TRBJ1-2	.	.	TRBV5-4	TGTGCCAGCAGCCCGGAGGCAGGGGTCCAGTCGAACTATGGCTACACCTTC	CASSPEAGVQSNYGYTF
TRBJ2-3	TRBD1	.	TRBV5-1	TGCGCCAGCAGCTACGGGACAGCCCCAGATACGCAGTATTTT	CASSYGTAPDTQYF
TRBJ1-2	.	.	TRBV19	TGTGCCAGTAGTATGGGCACATATGGCTACACCTTC	CASSMGTYGYTF
TRBJ1-5	.	.	TRBV7-2	TGTGCCAGCAGCAAAGTGGGGGGAAGCAATCAGCCCCAGCATTTT	CASSKVGGSNQPQHF
TRBJ2-7	.	.	TRBV5-4	TGTGCCAGCAGTTCGGACACCCAGCTCTCCTACGAGCAGTACTTC	CASSSDTQLSYEQYF
TRBJ1-2	TRBD1	.	TRBV2	TGTGCCAGCAGTGGACAGGGGTTCGGCTACACCTTC	CASSGQGFGYTF
TRBJ1-2	TRBD1	medium-sized	TRBV5-1	TGCGCCAGCAGCTACGGTGACAGGGAGGCACAGGATGGCTACACCTTC	CASSYGDREAQDGYTF
TRBJ2-1	.	.	TRBV5-1	TGCGCCAGCAGATCGGAGGGGGGGGGCGCGGATGAGCAGTTCTTC	CASRSEGGGADEQFF
TRBJ2-7	TRBD1	.	TRBV7-2	TGTGCCAGCAGAAACCCTGGGACAGGGACGCCCTACGAGCAGTACTTC	CASRNPGTGTPYEQYF
TRBJ1-1	.	once	TRBV18	TGTGCCAGCTCACCCTGGACACCTACGATGAACACTGAAGCTTTCTTT	CASSPWTPTMNTEAFF
TRBJ2-5	TRBD2	.	TRBV9	TGTGCCAGCAGCGTAGGGGGACTAGCGGGAGTGGTCGGGTTAGAGACCCAGTACTTC	CASSVGGLAGVVGLETQYF
TRBJ2-4	.	.	TRBV5-6	TGTGCCAGCAGCCAAGCATCCGTAGCCAAAAACATTCAGTACTTC	CASSQASVAKNIQYF
TRBJ2-1	TRBD1	.	TRBV7-9	TGTGCCAGCAGCTTGGGACAGGGAAAAACGAGCTCCTACAATGAGCAGTTCTTC	CASSLGQGKTSSYNEQFF
TRBJ1-5	.	.	TRBV7-2	TGTGCCAGCAGCTTAGGGCCCGGGGGTCAGCCCCAGCATTTT	CASSLGPGGQPQHF
TRBJ2-7	TRBD1	.	TRBV6-1	TGTGCCAGCAAGGACAGGGTCTCGGAAAGCTACGAGCAGTACTTC	CASKDRVSESYEQYF
TRBJ2-2	TRBD2	once	TRBV9	TGTGCCAGCAAAGCCCGAGGGGACGGGAGGGCCACCGGGGAGCTGTTTTTT	CASKARGDGRATGELFF
TRBJ1-1	.	few	TRBV5-1	TGCGCCAGCAGCTTTACCTACCAGGGCACTGAAGCTTTCTTT	CASSFTYQGTEAFF
TRBJ2-5	TRBD1	.	TRBV19	TGTGCCAGTAGTTTACAGGGGGAGTCAGTCTCGGTAGAGACCCAGTACTTC	CASSLQGESVSVETQYF
TRBJ2-1	.	.	TRBV23-1	TGCGCCAGCAGTCTTGGGACACACTACAATGAGCAGTTCTTC	CASSLGTHYNEQFF
TRBJ2-1	TRBD1	.	TRBV2	TGTGCCAGCAGTAGGGAAGGACAGGGGGCAAAGAATGAGCAGTTCTTC	CASSREGQGAKNEQFF
TRBJ2-1	TRBD2	few	TRBV5-1	TGCGCCAGCAGCTTGGCCAGCGGGAGCATATACAATGAGCAGTTCTTC	CASSLASGSIYNEQFF
TRBJ1-5	TRBD1	once	TRBV5-6	TGTGCCAGCAGCGGAAGGAACAGGGGGTTCAATCAGCCCCAGCATTTT	CASSGRNRGFNQPQHF
TRBJ1-4	TRBD1	.	TRBV19	TGTGCCAGTAGCTCTCATAGACAGGGACGCGAAAAACTGTTTTTT	CASSSHRQGREKLFF
TRBJ1-5	.	.	TRBV5-1	TGCGCCAGCAGCTTGGGTTCAGGGGACAATCAGCCCCAGCATTTT	CASSLGSGDNQPQHF
TRBJ1-1	TRBD1	.	TRBV6-5	TGTGCCAGCAGTTCGGGGGACAGGGGGCGGACTGAAGCTTTCTTT	CASSSGDRGRTEAFF
TRBJ2-4	.	.	TRBV30	TGTGCCTGGAGTACGGTCAGGGAGGACATTCAGTACTTC	CAWSTVREDIQYF
TRBJ1-2	TRBD1	.	TRBV19	TGTGCCAGTACCACATCGGGACAGGGGGTGCTCTATGGCTACACCTTC	CASTTSGQGVLYGYTF
TRBJ2-1	.	.	TRBV6-5	TGTGCCAGCGGACAACAGGTCCACGGGTTCGGTGAGCAGTTCTTC	CASGQQVHGFGEQFF
TRBJ2-1	TRBD2	.	TRBV5-1	TGCGCCAGCAGCTTGGAGTTAGCGGGAGTGGCTGAGCAGTTCTTC	CASSLELAGVAEQFF
TRBJ1-5	.	.	TRBV6-1	TGTGCCAGCAAGGGTACAGGGCGGCAGCCCCAGCATTTT	CASKGTGRQPQHF
TRBJ1-3	.	.	TRBV6-6	TGTGCCAGCAGCTCCGGACTCAACCTCTCTGGAAACACCATATATTTT	CASSSGLNLSGNTIYF
TRBJ1-2	TRBD1	.	TRBV6-1	TGTGCCAGCAGCACAGGGGGCACCCTGGAAGGCTACACCTTC	CASSTGGTLEGYTF
TRBJ2-7	.	.	TRBV2	TGTGCCAGCAGTACCACGTGGAGCTACGAGCAGTACTTC	CASSTTWSYEQYF
TRBJ1-1	.	.	TRBV19	TGTGCCAGTAGGTCCGACAGGTTTCGGACTGAAGCTTTCTTT	CASRSDRFRTEAFF
TRBJ1-2	TRBD1	.	TRBV25-1	TGTGCCAGCAGTACCAAGGACAGGCGAAGTGGCTACACCTTC	CASSTKDRRSGYTF
TRBJ2-3	.	.	TRBV10-3	TGTGCCATCAGTGGTGGTACTAGCACAGATACGCAGTATTTT	CAISGGTSTDTQYF
TRBJ2-1	TRBD1	.	TRBV7-2	TGTGCCAGCAGCCCGACAGGGGGCTCAGACAATGAGCAGTTCTTC	CASSPTGGSDNEQFF
TRBJ2-1	.	.	TRBV7-9	TGTGCCAGCAGCTTACTGAATGAGCAGTTCTTC	CASSLLNEQFF
TRBJ1-1	.	.	TRBV6-5	TGTGCCAGCAGTTACTCAGTTTATCGGGACACTGAAGCTTTCTTT	CASSYSVYRDTEAFF
TRBJ1-2	TRBD1	.	TRBV5-1	TGCGCCAGCAGCTTGGGGACAGGGTCCTCGTTTGGCTACACCTTC	CASSLGTGSSFGYTF
TRBJ2-5	TRBD1	.	TRBV5-1	TGCGCCAGCATCCTCGGGACAGGGAGGGGAGAGACCCAGTACTTC	CASILGTGRGETQYF
TRBJ1-3	.	.	TRBV7-2	TGTGCCAGCAGCCCACAGGGCTCTGGAAACACCATATATTTT	CASSPQGSGNTIYF
TRBJ1-1	TRBD1	.	TRBV6-1	TGTGCCAGCAGTCCCTGGGACAGGGCGAACACTGAAGCTTTCTTT	CASSPWDRANTEAFF
TRBJ2-1	TRBD2	.	TRBV19	TGTGCCAGTATTCCTTCGGGACTAGCGGGAGTGAATGAGCAGTTCTTC	CASIPSGLAGVNEQFF
TRBJ2-3	.	.	TRBV6-5	TGTGCCAGCCGCTCAGGGCCTAGCACAGATACGCAGTATTTT	CASRSGPSTDTQYF
TRBJ1-5	.	.	TRBV2	TGTGCCAGCAGTCCTCGAGGCGGGAACGATCAGCCCCAGCATTTT	CASSPRGGNDQPQHF